This TCR beta chain is drawn from a study of cytomegalovirus exposure and HLA in healthy donors listed by TCRdb under 2017. Broadly, across the study: An earlier analysis of some 500 of the donors reported about 250 Gb of sequence data and about 100 million unique TCR beta sequences from about 200 million T cells. Roughly 300 gigabases of sequencing data and 70 million to 95 million unique TCR sequences made up an early release that covered around 640 HLA-typed donors. Among the roughly 400 genotyped donors, about 85% belonged to the genetic ancestry cluster associated with self-reported Caucasian donors. The study aimed to test whether cataloging public T cell receptors could reveal signatures of past pathogen exposure. Using immunosequencing, the study profiled T cell repertoires from 666 subjects and related those repertoires to cytomegalovirus serostatus. A separate validation cohort of more than 100 different subjects was used in addition to the 666-subject first cohort. To predict cytomegalovirus infection status, the study brought together high-throughput TCR immunosequencing, statistical association of individual TCRs with disease status, and machine learning. In a later analysis, previously published TCR beta repertoires from 550 to 750 donors were re-analyzed and high-resolution HLA genotyping was added so that TCR occurrence patterns could be studied. Rather than using new phenotypic data, the later analysis identified candidate immune exposures from TCR beta sequences and from how often those sequences occurred across donors. An earlier analysis of around 540 of the donors applied high-throughput TCR beta sequencing to assess whether each TCR beta V gene segment acted as functional or pseudogenic. Donor age, sex, ethnicity and CMV serostatus were compiled together with the repertoire data. A later genetic analysis used genome-wide SNP genotypes for about three fifths of the 666 donors, treating that subset as a discovery cohort. All discovery cohort repertoires had been generated on a single sequencing platform. Both class I and class II loci were covered by HLA typing, at four-digit resolution. Typing coverage differed by locus: A, B, C, DRB1 and DQB1 were typed in roughly 620-640 donors, DQA1 in about 560, DPA1 in around 610, and DPB1 in 472. Four or five DR-DQ haplotypes were handled as single units for association and clustering, since linkage in the cohort was strong. Among roughly 400 genotyped donors of the cohort, an average of around 250,000 unique TCR beta nucleotide sequences was sequenced per donor, of which roughly 18% were non-productive.

Findings and caveats that apply to the study as a whole: The earlier analysis of 587 of the donors excluded some 15 rarely observed V segments, including chromosome 9 orphons, because counts were too low. Some IMGT-functional V segments, including TRBV6-2 and TRBV6-3, could not be told apart with the 87-base-pair reads, so those segments were excluded. In a later analysis, several top co-occurrence clusters were reported to appear linked to parvovirus B19, influenza, CMV and Epstein-Barr virus. A further reported finding was that TCR beta sequences accurately predicted the HLA-A and HLA-B alleles for most subjects in the first cohort. In a later analysis, HLA-associated TCR beta chains showed more clonal expansion and lower generation probabilities than non-associated chains that were equally common. In a later genetic analysis, a missense DCLRE1C variant was associated with V-gene and J-gene trimming of TCR beta chains, and the association was replicated in an independent cohort. When HLA alleles, especially DR and DQ, strongly co-occurred, TCR associations were difficult to assign to individual alleles. HLA typing was unavailable for some donors at each locus, so association tests used only the typed subset. Immune exposure information for the cohort was limited to CMV serostatus. In this cohort, only TCR beta chains were sequenced, and detectable features were limited by the absence of alpha or paired-chain data. According to the authors, the approach could potentially be generalized to other disease states and immunological phenotypes. Most CMV-associated TCR beta chains appeared to be HLA-restricted in a later analysis, and the HLA associations seemed to be driven largely by CMV exposure. According to a later analysis, TCR association rates differed among HLA loci, with DRB1 alleles showing the most associated TCRs and HLA-C alleles showing the fewest. In an earlier analysis of fewer than 750 of the donors, most TCR beta V segments were observed in productive rearrangements about 90% or about 30% of the time, broadly matching IMGT annotations. The presence/absence analyses assumed that sequencing depth was roughly uniform across donors, and that assumption may not be true. The study listed around 160 TCR beta chains as associated with cytomegalovirus. According to a later genetic analysis, donors in an Asian-associated ancestry cluster had fewer N-insertions in productive TCRs than the approximately 650-donor mean. Correlated functional status among segregating V segments might reflect linkage disequilibrium, but an unknown experimental factor could not be ruled out. Specific HLA alleles were associated with 15,000 to 20,000 TCR beta sequences at a false discovery rate of 0.05 in a later analysis. The classifier was reported to diagnose cytomegalovirus status with high specificity and sensitivity in both the original and validation cohorts. A cluster of highly shared sequence variants was judged likely to be a technical artifact of the sequencing pipeline. Most TCR sequences were seen in very few donors, while some public TCRs were found in many individuals. Three of the identified cytomegalovirus-associated TCR beta chains were confirmed in vitro to be specific for cytomegalovirus antigens.

Library prep was done by the immunoSEQ multiplex PCR assay. A mixture of 60 forward primers for TCR Vbeta segments and 13 reverse primers for TCR Jbeta segments was used in the multiplex PCR. The CDR3 region of rearranged TCR beta genes was amplified from genomic DNA by a multiplex PCR assay. The amplified TCR beta libraries were sequenced on the Illumina HiSeq System as 87-base-pair reads. In the paper's pipeline: In a later analysis, roughly 80 million unique TCR beta chains were counted across the 690 or so repertoires, and roughly 11 million of these chains were shared by at least two donors. Raw reads were error-corrected and collapsed into unique sequences with a nearest-neighbor algorithm that merged closely related sequences to remove PCR and sequencing errors. To assign V, D and J gene segments, CDR3 sequences were aligned to IMGT reference sequences. For a sequence to be retained, at least a six-nucleotide match to both a V gene segment and a J gene segment was required. A rearrangement was called productive if the CDR3 had no stop codons and remained in frame with V and J, and every other rearrangement was called non-productive. CDR3 was defined by IMGT convention, running from the second conserved V-encoded cysteine to the conserved J-encoded phenylalanine. The earlier analysis of roughly 590 of the donors excluded sequences that lacked an unambiguous match to a single V gene segment. In an earlier analysis of 500 to 750 of the donors, V segments were called functional above 56.7% productive rearrangements and were called segregating when the between-donor standard deviation exceeded 5%. A statistical classification framework was built for diagnosing cytomegalovirus status from the catalog of TCR beta chain sequences. A later analysis assigned V and J genes by comparing TCR nucleotide sequences with IMGT/GENE-DB human TR gene sequences. Using the TCRdist pipeline, a later analysis assigned CDR3 sequences along with most-parsimonious VDJ recombination scenarios. A later analysis defined each TCR beta chain by its CDR3 amino acid sequence plus V-gene family, and excluded reads lacking a unique V-gene family. As a way to deal with suspected cross-contamination and a sequencing artifact, a later analysis dropped 592 nucleotide sequences that were highly shared and had low generation probability. For each public chain, a later analysis derived a clonal expansion index from normalized ranks of inferred template counts within each repertoire. In a later analysis, generation probabilities were computed using a VDJ recombination model fitted to out-of-frame rearrangements, and the results were checked against IGoR. A later analysis scored TCR-TCR, TCR-HLA and TCR-CMV co-occurrence with hypergeometric tests, applying a repertoire-size bias correction to TCR pairs. In a later analysis, false discovery rates were estimated by permuting HLA or CMV assignments 20 times. In a later analysis, co-occurring TCRs were grouped with DBSCAN, and TCRdist sequence similarity was added when clustering was performed within HLA-allele-positive subsets. Repertoires with fewer than 30,000 or more than 120,000 public chains were left out of co-occurrence clustering, as were five repertoires with anomalous nucleotide sharing. TCRdb provides this immuneACCESS table in a form limited to in-frame rearrangements. Some clones are lacking; in checked studies, under half of them reflect an unresolved V gene, and why the rest are absent is not known. The V and J calls and clone size come from that table; D and trimming were worked out from the DNA. This sample lists tens of thousands of clones; about 70% were detected once. Around 2.3% of the sample comes from the top ten.

The cohort consisted of fewer than 700 healthy bone marrow donors. Cohort members were all nominally healthy when sampled, although unrecorded immune exposures were likely present. The donor tested CMV seronegative and was one of the 352 seronegative cohort members. Each donor provided a peripheral blood sample, and peripheral blood mononuclear cells were used for TCR beta sequencing. Genomic DNA was extracted from the blood cell samples with the Qiagen DNeasy Blood Extraction Kit. In regard to this clone: Its antigen specificity is not known. No per-base quality is available; no much larger clone lies one base away.

The CDR3 covers 13 residues, taking in both the cysteine and the phenylalanine. The CDR3 DNA has 39 bases and is translated from base 1. In the germline V gene (reference sequence), CDR1 corresponds to SGHNT and CDR2 to YYREEE. Trimming removed 4 bases from V and 7 bases from J; the gene matches leave 5 bases unexplained. Here the chain combines TRBV5-4 and TRBJ1-5; the central 7 bases match TRBD1. The TCR sequence derives from a man aged 25-45 years in good health and CMV-seronegative. The sequenced sample consisted of PBMCs. The nucleotide sequence reads as follows: TGTGCCAGCAGCCCGGGGACAGACCAGCCCCAGCATTTT. Its protein reads: CASSPGTDQPQHF.